These T cell receptor beta chains were read from a single sample in a study of cytomegalovirus exposure and HLA in healthy donors. Using immunoSEQ multiplex PCR, the repertoire was profiled, and TCRdb retains in-frame clones only, with some absent. Of approximately 150,000 clones in the sample, around 75% are singletons; the top ten hold about 3%. The specimen was PBMCs. These receptors all stem from a male donor in good health and CMV-seronegative. CDR3s include the opening cysteine and the closing phenylalanine or tryptophan. Each record gives: D gene, V gene, CDR3 protein. A D gene is named only where the DNA matches it firmly.

NA TRBV28 CASSFDQVTDTQYF
TRBD2 TRBV27 CASSWASGGADTQYF
TRBD1 TRBV4-1 CASSQGRQGASEQYF
TRBD1 TRBV19 CASSIDRDSNEKLFF
NA TRBV28 CASSFEQGRTDTQYF
NA TRBV7-9 CASSLGGELEQFF
TRBD2 TRBV5-1 CASSFTGGATDTQYF
NA TRBV15 CATSSGRGPYEQYF
NA TRBV9 CASSVLNQGPDTQYF
TRBD2 TRBV4-3 CASSQATGTSGPPQETQYF
NA TRBV27 CASQGAGGSHEQYF
TRBD1 TRBV27 CASSPRDRVHNEQFF
NA TRBV7-8 CASSILAGNEQFF
NA TRBV19 CASSRDGYNSPLHF
NA TRBV2 CASSATRANTEAFF
TRBD1 TRBV7-7 CASSLTGGRETQYF
TRBD2 TRBV2 CASSPLAGPGVNEQFF
TRBD1 TRBV18 CASSSGTGEQYF
TRBD1 TRBV5-1 CASSFRTGGRYEQYF
TRBD1 TRBV5-5 CASSFDRDTEAFF
NA TRBV11-3 CASSSGAGAPEQYF
NA TRBV28 CASSLRHKYGYTF
NA TRBV4-3 CASSQRGGYTDTQYF
NA TRBV28 CASSGVGGQRGNSPLHF